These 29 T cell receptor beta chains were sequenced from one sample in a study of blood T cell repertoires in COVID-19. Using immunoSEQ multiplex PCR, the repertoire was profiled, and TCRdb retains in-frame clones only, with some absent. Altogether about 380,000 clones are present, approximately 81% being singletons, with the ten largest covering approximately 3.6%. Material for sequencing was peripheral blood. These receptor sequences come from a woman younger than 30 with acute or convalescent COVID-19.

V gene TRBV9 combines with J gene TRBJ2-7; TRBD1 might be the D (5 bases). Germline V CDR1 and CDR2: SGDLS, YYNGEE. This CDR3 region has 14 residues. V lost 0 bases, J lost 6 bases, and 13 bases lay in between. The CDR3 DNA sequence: TGTGCCAGCAGCGTAGCCCCCCCAGGGTCCGAGCAGTACTTC. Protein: CASSVAPPGSEQYF.

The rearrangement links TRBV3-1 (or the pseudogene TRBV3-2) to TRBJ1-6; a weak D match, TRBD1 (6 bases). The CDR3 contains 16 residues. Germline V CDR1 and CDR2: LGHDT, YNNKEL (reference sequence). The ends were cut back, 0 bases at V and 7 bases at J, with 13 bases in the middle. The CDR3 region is CASSQDGGGANSPLHF. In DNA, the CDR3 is TGTGCCAGCAGCCAAGATGGTGGGGGGGCCAATTCACCCCTCCACTTT.

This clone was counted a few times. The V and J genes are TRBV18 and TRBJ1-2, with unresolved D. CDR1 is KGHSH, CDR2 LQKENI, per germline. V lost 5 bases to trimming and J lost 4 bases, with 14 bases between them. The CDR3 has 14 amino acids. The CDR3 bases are TGTGCCAGCTCATTAGGAACAGACCCCTATGGCTACACCTTC. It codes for CASSLGTDPYGYTF.

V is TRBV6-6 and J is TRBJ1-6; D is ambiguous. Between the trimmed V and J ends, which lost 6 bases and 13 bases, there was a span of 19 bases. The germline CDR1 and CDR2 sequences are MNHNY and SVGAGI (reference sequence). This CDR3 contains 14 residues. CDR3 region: CASRIMGSYEPLHF. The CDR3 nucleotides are TGTGCCAGCAGGATCATGGGCAGTTATGAGCCCCTCCACTTT.

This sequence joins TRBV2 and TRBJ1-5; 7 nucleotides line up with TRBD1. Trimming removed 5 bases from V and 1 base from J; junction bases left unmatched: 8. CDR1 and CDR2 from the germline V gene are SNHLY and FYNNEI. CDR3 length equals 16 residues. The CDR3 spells CASSRQGGASNQPQHF. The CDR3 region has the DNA TGTGCCAGCAGTAGACAGGGTGGAGCGAGCAATCAGCCCCAGCATTTT.

The CDR3 here is CASSQDGGGEQPQHF. The CDR3 DNA reads TGTGCCAGCAGCCAAGATGGAGGGGGCGAGCAGCCCCAGCATTTT. This rearrangement joins TRBV4-2 to TRBJ1-5; 7 bases agree with TRBD1. The CDR3 consists of 15 residues. From germline, CDR1 is LGHNA and CDR2 YNFKEQ. V lost 0 bases to trimming and J lost 7 bases; unmatched junction nucleotides: 6.

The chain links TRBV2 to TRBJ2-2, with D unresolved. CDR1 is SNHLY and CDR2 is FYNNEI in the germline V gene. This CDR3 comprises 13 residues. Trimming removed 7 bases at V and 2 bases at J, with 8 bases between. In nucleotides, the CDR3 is TGTGCCAGCACCAGACAAAACACCGGGGAGCTGTTTTTT. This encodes CASTRQNTGELFF.

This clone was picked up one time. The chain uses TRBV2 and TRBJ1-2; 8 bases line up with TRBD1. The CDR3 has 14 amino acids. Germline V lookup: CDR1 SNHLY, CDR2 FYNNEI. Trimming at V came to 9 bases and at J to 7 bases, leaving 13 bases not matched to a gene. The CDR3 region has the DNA TGTGCCAGGGAGGGTGGACAGGGTTCTTCTGGCTACACCTTC. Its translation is CAREGGQGSSGYTF.

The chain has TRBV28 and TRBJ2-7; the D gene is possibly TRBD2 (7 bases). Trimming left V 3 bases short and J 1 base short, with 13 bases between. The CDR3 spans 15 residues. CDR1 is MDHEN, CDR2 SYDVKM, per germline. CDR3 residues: CASSLGGARSYEQYF. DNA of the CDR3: TGTGCCAGCAGTTTGGGGGGGGCGAGATCCTACGAGCAGTACTTC.

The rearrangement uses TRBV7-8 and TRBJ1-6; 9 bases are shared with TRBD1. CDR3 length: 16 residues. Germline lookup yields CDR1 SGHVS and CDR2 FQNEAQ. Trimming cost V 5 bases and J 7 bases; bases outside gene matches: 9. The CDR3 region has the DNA TGTGCCAGCAGCCTGCAACCGGGACAGGGAAATTCACCCCTCCACTTT. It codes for CASSLQPGQGNSPLHF.

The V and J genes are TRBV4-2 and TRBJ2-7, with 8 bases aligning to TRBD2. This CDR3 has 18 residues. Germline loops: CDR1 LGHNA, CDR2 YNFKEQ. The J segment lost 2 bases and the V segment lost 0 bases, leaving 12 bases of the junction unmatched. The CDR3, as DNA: TGTGCCAGCAGCCAAGACGACGGGAGGGAGGATTTAACCTACGAGCAGTACTTC. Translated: CASSQDDGREDLTYEQYF.

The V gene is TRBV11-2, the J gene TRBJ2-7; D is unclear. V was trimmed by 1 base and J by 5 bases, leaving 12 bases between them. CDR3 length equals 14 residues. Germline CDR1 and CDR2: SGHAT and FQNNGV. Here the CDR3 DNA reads TGTGCCAGCAGCTTAGTACCCCGCCAGGACGAGCAGTACTTC. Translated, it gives CASSLVPRQDEQYF.

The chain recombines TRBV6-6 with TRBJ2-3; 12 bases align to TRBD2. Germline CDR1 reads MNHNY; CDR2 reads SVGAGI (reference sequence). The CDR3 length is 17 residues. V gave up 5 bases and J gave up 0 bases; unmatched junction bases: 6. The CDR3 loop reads CASSQQGTSGSTDTQYF. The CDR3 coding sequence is TGTGCCAGCAGTCAACAGGGGACTAGCGGGAGCACAGATACGCAGTATTTT.

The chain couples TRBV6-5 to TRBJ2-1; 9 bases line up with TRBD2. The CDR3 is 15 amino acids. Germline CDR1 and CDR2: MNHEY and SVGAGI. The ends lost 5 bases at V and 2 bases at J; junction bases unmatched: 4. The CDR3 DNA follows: TGTGCCAGCAGTAGTATAGCGGGAGCCTACAATGAGCAGTTCTTC. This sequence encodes CASSSIAGAYNEQFF.

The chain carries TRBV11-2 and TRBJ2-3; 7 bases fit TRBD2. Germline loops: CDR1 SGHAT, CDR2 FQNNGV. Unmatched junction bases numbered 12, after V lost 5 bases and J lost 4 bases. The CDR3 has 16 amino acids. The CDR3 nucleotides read TGTGCCAGCAGCCCGTCCGGGGGGTTTAGGGCAGATACGCAGTATTTT. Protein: CASSPSGGFRADTQYF.

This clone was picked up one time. DNA of the CDR3: TGCGCCAGCAGCCCGTTGACAGGGGCGAACACTGAAGCTTTCTTT. This codes for CASSPLTGANTEAFF. The J gene is TRBJ1-1, the V gene TRBV5-1, with 8 bases that match TRBD1. V lost 4 bases and J lost 1; bases outside the gene matches: 6. The CDR3 has 15 residues. Germline V gene sequence: CDR1 SGHRS, CDR2 YFSETQ.

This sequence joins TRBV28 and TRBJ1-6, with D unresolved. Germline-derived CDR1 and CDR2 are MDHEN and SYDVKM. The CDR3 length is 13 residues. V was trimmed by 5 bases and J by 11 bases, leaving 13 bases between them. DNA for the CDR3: TGTGCCAGCAGTCCGCCGCCAGGTCCACCCCTCCACTTT. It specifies CASSPPPGPPLHF.

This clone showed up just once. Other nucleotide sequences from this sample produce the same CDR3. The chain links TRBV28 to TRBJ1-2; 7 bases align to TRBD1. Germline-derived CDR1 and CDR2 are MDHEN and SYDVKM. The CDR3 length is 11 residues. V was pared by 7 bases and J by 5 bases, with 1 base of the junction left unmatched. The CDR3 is CASTGGYGYTF. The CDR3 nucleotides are TGTGCCAGCACAGGGGGATATGGCTACACCTTC.

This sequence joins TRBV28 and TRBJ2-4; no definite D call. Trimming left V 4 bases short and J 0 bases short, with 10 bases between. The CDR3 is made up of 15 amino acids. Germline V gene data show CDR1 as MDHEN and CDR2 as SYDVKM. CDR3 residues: CASSSNIGAKNIQYF. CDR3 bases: TGTGCCAGCAGTTCCAACATTGGAGCCAAAAACATTCAGTACTTC.

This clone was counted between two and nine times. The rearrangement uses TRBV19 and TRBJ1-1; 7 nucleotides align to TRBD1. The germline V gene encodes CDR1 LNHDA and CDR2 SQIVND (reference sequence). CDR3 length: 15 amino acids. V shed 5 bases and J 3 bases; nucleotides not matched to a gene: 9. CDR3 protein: CASSLQETGHTEAFF. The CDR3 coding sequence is TGTGCCAGTAGTCTTCAAGAGACAGGGCACACTGAAGCTTTCTTT.

The CDR3 region is CATQRQGRTEAFF. The DNA of the CDR3 is TGTGCCACACAAAGGCAGGGGCGGACTGAAGCTTTCTTT. The chain joins TRBV2 to TRBJ1-1; perhaps TRBD1 as D (6 bases). Germline CDR1 SNHLY, CDR2 FYNNEI. The length of the CDR3 is 13 residues. Trimming left V 10 bases short and J 5 bases short, with 17 bases between. Full variable domain (missing parts from reference TRBV2 and TRBJ1-1): EPEVTQTPSHQVTQMGQEVILRCVPISNHLYFYWYRQILGQKVEFLVSFYNNEISEKSEIFDDQFSVERPDGSNFTLKIRSTKLEDSAMYFCATQRQGRTEAFFGQGTRLTVV.

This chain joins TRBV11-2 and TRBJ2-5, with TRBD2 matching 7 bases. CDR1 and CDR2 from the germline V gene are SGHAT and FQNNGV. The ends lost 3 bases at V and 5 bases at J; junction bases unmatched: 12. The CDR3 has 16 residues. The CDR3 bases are TGTGCCAGCAGCTTTAGCCAGCGGGATTTAGGGGAGACCCAGTACTTC. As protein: CASSFSQRDLGETQYF.

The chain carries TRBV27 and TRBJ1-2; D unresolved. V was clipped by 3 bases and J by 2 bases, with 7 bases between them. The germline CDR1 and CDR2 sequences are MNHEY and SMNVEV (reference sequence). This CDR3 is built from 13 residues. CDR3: CASSLAQNYGYTF. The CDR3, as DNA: TGTGCCAGCAGTTTGGCACAGAACTATGGCTACACCTTC.

The CDR3 DNA reads TGTGCCAGCAGCCTAGACAGTGGCTATGGCTACACCTTC. It encodes CASSLDSGYGYTF. The rearrangement uses TRBV9 and TRBJ1-2, with a possible D match to TRBD1 (5 bases). With 4 bases removed from V and 4 bases from J, the gap between germline ends came to 11 bases. The CDR3 has 13 residues. CDR1 and CDR2 from the germline V gene are SGDLS and YYNGEE.

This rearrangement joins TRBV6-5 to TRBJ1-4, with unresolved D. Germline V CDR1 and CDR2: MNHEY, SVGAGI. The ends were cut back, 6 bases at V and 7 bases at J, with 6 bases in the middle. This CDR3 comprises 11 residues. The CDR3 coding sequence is TGTGCCAGCAGATTGAGTGAAAAACTGTTTTTT. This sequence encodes CASRLSEKLFF.

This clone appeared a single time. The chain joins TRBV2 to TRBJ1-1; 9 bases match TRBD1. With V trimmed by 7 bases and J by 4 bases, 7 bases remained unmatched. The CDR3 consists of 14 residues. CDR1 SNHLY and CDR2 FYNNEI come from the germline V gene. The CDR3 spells CASMIQGAGTEAFF. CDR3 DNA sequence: TGTGCCAGCATGATACAGGGGGCTGGCACTGAAGCTTTCTTT.

CDR3 amino acids: CASSLAGLNTGELFF. The DNA of the CDR3 is TGCGCCAGCAGCTTGGCGGGACTTAACACCGGGGAGCTGTTTTTT. This rearrangement joins TRBV5-1 to TRBJ2-2, with D possibly being TRBD2 (6 bases). This CDR3 region has 15 residues. V lost 0 bases, J lost 2 bases, and 8 bases lay in between. Germline values: CDR1 SGHRS, CDR2 YFSETQ.

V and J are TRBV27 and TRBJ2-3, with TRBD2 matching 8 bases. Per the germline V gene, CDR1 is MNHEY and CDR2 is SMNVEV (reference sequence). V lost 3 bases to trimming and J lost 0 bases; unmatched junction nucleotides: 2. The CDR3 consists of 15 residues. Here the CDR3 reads CASSLASGSTDTQYF. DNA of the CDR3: TGTGCCAGCAGTTTGGCTAGCGGGAGCACAGATACGCAGTATTTT.

The CDR3 nucleotides are TGTGCCAGCGACAGTTCGTTCTCCTACGAGCAGTACTTC. It yields the protein CASDSSFSYEQYF. The V gene is TRBV2, the J gene TRBJ2-7; D possibly corresponds to TRBD1 (5 bases). The germline V and J ends were trimmed by 8 bases and 0 bases, with 11 bases remaining between them. CDR1 is SNHLY, CDR2 FYNNEI, per germline. There are 13 residues in the CDR3.